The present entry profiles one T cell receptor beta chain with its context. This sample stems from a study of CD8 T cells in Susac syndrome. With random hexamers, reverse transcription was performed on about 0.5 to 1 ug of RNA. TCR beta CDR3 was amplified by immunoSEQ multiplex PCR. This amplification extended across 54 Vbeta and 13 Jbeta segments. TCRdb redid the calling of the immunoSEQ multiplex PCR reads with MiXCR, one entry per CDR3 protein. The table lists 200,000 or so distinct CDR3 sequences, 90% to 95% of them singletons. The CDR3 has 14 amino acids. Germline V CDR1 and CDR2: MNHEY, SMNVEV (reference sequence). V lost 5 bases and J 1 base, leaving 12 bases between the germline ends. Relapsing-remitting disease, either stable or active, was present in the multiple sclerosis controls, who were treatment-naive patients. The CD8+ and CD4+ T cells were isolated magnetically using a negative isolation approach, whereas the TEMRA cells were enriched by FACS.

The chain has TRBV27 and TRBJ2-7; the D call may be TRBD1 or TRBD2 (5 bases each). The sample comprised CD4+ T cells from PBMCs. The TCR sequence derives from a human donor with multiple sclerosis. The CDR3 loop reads CASSGTLGSYEQYF. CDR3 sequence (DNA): TGTGCCAGCAGTGGGACGCTGGGATCCTACGAGCAGTACTTC.